The T cell receptor beta chain described here comes from a study of CXCR3-negative and CXCR3-positive naive CD8 T cells. General study points: Memory CD8+ cells showed much lower diversity, while both naive subsets displayed comparably high diversity. Naive cells that were CXCR3-positive had more hydrophobic TRB CDR3s (compared with CXCR3-negative naive cells).

This CDR3 has 14 residues. CDR1 and CDR2 (germline): SEHNR, FQNEAQ (reference sequence). Regarding this clonotype: Its antigen is undetermined.

TRB cDNA was prepared as libraries by UMI-labeled 5' RACE. TCRdb reanalyzed the 5' RACE reads and collapses them to one entry per CDR3 protein, without DNA. The sample totals tens of thousands of distinct CDR3 sequences. Subsets of CD8+ T cells were each sorted in triplicate at hundreds of thousands of cells apiece. Cells classed as naive CD8+ T cells were CD45RO-CCR7+CD27+CD95-. The clonotype originates from a human donor in good health. Some clones in this sample may be carry-over from other donors' samples. V usage is TRBV7-9 and J usage is TRBJ1-2. Material: naive CXCR3- CD8+ T cells from blood. Subset: CD45RO-CCR7+CD27+CD95- naive CD8+ T cells lacking CXCR3 (TNR3-). The CDR3 protein is CASSLHEISYGYTF.